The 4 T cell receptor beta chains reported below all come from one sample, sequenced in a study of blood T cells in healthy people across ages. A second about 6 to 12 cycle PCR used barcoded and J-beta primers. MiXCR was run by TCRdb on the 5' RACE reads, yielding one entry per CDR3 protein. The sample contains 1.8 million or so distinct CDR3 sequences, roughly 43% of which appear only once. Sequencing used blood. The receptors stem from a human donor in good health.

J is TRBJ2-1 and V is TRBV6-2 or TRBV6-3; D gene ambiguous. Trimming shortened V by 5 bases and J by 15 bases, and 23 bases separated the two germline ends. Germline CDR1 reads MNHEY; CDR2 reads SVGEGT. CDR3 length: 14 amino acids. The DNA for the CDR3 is TGTGCCAGCAGTCCAGCCGGACGGCCCGGTTTGTCGTTCTTC. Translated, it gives CASSPAGRPGLSFF.

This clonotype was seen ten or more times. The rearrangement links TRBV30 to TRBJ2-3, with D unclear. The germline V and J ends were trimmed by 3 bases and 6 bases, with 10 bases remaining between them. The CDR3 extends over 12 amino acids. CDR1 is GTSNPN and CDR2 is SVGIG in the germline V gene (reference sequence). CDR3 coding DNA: TGTGCCTGGAGATTCCTAAGGGATACGCAGTATTTT. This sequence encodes CAWRFLRDTQYF.

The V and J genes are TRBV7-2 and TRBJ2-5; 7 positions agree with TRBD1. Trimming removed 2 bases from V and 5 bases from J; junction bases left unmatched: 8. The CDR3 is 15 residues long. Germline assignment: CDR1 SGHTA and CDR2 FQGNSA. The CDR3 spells CASSLFMVQGETQYF. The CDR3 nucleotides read TGTGCCAGCAGCTTATTTATGGTACAGGGGGAGACCCAGTACTTC. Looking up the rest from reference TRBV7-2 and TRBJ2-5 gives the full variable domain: GAGVSQSPSNKVTEKGKDVELRCDPISGHTALYWYRQSLGQGLEFLIYFQGNSAPDKSGLPSDRFSAERTGGSVSTLTIQRTQQEDSAVYLCASSLFMVQGETQYFGPGTRLLVL.

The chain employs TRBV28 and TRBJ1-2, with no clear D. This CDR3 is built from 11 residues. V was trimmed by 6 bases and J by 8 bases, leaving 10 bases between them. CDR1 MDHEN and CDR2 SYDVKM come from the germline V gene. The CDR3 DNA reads TGTGCCAGCAGATACTCAAGGGGCTACACCTTC. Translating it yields CASRYSRGYTF.